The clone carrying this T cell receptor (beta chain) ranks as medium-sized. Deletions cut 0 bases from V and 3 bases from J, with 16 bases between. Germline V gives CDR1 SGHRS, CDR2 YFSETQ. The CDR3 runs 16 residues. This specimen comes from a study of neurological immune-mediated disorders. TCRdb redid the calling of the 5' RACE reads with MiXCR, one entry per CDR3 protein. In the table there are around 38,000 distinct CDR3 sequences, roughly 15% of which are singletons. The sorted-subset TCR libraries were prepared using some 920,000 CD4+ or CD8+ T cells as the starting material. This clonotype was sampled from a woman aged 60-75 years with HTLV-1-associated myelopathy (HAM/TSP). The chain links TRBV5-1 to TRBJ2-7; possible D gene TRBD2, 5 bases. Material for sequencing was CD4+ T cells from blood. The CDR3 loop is CASSLAKLEENYEQYF. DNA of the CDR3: TGCGCCAGCAGCTTGGCGAAACTGGAGGAGAACTACGAGCAGTACTTC.